These 27 T cell receptor beta chains were all obtained from the same sample, sequenced in a study of response to subunit inactivated influenza vaccine. TCRdb recomputed calls from the RT-PCR reads with MiXCR, one row per CDR3 protein. Here the sample spans approximately 700,000 distinct CDR3 sequences, approximately 15% being singletons. Sample: PBMCs from blood, taken 11 to 12 days after vaccination. All receptors come from a man over 45 who received an inactivated influenza vaccine.

This clonotype was detected a few times. This chain connects TRBV5-5 to TRBJ1-2; the match to TRBD1 covers 7 bases. This CDR3 is built from 15 residues. Germline CDR1 and CDR2: SGHKS and YYEKEE (reference sequence). The J segment lost 1 base and the V segment lost 4 bases, leaving 7 bases of the junction unmatched. CDR3 amino acids: CASSRDSGINYGYTF. The CDR3 nucleotides are TGTGCCAGCAGCCGGGACAGCGGGATTAACTATGGCTACACCTTC.

This clonotype occurred a few times. The chain employs TRBV20-1 and TRBJ2-5; 7 bases fit TRBD2. The CDR3 loop spans 14 amino acids. With V trimmed by 0 bases and J by 7 bases, 8 bases remained unmatched. Germline loops: CDR1 DFQATT, CDR2 SNEGSKA (reference sequence). DNA for the CDR3: TGCAGTGCTAGAGATCCGACTAGCAAGGGGACCCAGTACTTC. It codes for CSARDPTSKGTQYF.

This clonotype was seen more than once but under ten times. The gene calls are TRBV11-2 and TRBJ1-1; the D gene is possibly TRBD1 (6 bases). The CDR3 consists of 12 residues. CDR1 is SGHAT and CDR2 is FQNNGV in the germline V gene. The V end lost 5 bases, the J end lost 10 bases, and 14 bases lay between the germline ends. The CDR3 region has the DNA TGTGCCAGCAGCCCGAATCAGGGGCCAGCTTTCTTT. It is translated as CASSPNQGPAFF.

The rearrangement links TRBV4-1 to TRBJ2-2; TRBD1 matches at 11 bases. Germline V gene sequence: CDR1 MGHRA, CDR2 YSYEKL. V lost 0 bases, J lost 4 bases, and 7 bases stayed unmatched. CDR3 length: 18 residues. Written as DNA, the CDR3 is TGCGCCAGCAGCCAAGATCTTAGGACAGGGGGCTTCACCGGGGAGCTGTTTTTT. Encoded protein: CASSQDLRTGGFTGELFF.

This clonotype was picked up a small number of times. The V call is TRBV9, the J call TRBJ2-3; D remains unclear. CDR1 and CDR2 (germline): SGDLS, YYNGEE. The CDR3 length is 16 residues. V lost 7 bases, J lost 1 base, and 19 bases lay in between. CDR3 sequence reads: CASHKDFRAGTDTQYF. The CDR3 DNA sequence: TGTGCCAGCCACAAAGATTTTAGGGCTGGCACAGATACGCAGTATTTT.

The sample holds many counts of this clonotype. The rearrangement links TRBV7-3 to TRBJ2-1, with 7 bases identical to TRBD2. V shed 0 bases and J 1 base; nucleotides not matched to a gene: 3. The CDR3 has 16 residues. Germline values: CDR1 SGHTA, CDR2 FQGTGA. The CDR3 nucleotides read TGTGCCAGCAGCTTAACCGGCGGGAGATCCTACAATGAGCAGTTCTTC. This translates into CASSLTGGRSYNEQFF.

The V gene is TRBV4-2, the J gene TRBJ1-3; 9 positions agree with TRBD1. Germline V lookup: CDR1 LGHNA, CDR2 YNFKEQ. This CDR3 comprises 16 residues. Unmatched junction bases numbered 4, after V lost 0 bases and J lost 4 bases. The CDR3 region is CASSQETGGSGNTIYF. The CDR3, as DNA: TGTGCCAGCAGCCAAGAAACAGGGGGCTCCGGAAACACCATATATTTT.

There are many counts of this clonotype. This sequence joins TRBV4-1 and TRBJ2-3; TRBD1 aligns across 8 bases. Germline assignment: CDR1 MGHRA and CDR2 YSYEKL. The trim removed 0 bases at V and 8 bases at J, leaving 7 bases unmatched. The CDR3 is 15 amino acids. The CDR3: CASSQDSGGFPTQYF. DNA of the CDR3: TGCGCCAGCAGCCAAGATTCAGGGGGCTTCCCTACGCAGTATTTT.

This chain links TRBV7-2 with TRBJ1-1, with 9 bases that match TRBD1. Germline V gives CDR1 SGHTA, CDR2 FQGNSA. The CDR3 has 15 residues. V lost 5 bases to trimming and J lost 4 bases; unmatched junction nucleotides: 8. Written as DNA, the CDR3 is TGTGCCAGCAGCCCACAGACAGGGGGGGGCACTGAAGCTTTCTTT. Translating gives CASSPQTGGGTEAFF.

This clonotype was detected only a few times. The CDR3 region has the DNA TGTGCCAGCAGCCGCCCCGGACTAGCGGGATTGTACAATGAGCAGTTCTTC. Its protein product is CASSRPGLAGLYNEQFF. V usage is TRBV7-9 and J usage is TRBJ2-1; 12 nucleotides align to TRBD2. This CDR3 region has 17 residues. Germline V gene sequence: CDR1 SEHNR, CDR2 FQNEAQ (reference sequence). Germline trimming cut 5 bases from V and 4 bases from J; bases unmatched to any gene: 9. Supplemented by reference TRBV7-9 and TRBJ2-1, the full variable domain reads DTGVSQNPRHKITKRGQNVTFRCDPISEHNRLYWYRQTLGQGPEFLTYFQNEAQLEKSRLLSDRFSAERPKGSFSTLEIQRTEQGDSAMYLCASSRPGLAGLYNEQFFGPGTRLTVL.

This clonotype has a count of ten or more. The rearrangement links TRBV6-2 or TRBV6-3 to TRBJ1-1; a possible D gene is TRBD1 (5 bases). There are 13 residues in the CDR3. Germline CDR1 MNHEY, CDR2 SVGEGT. V lost 2 bases and J 1 base, leaving 5 bases between the germline ends. This CDR3 reads CASSYGGNTEAFF. The CDR3 DNA reads TGTGCCAGCAGTTACGGGGGGAACACTGAAGCTTTCTTT.

The chain employs TRBV10-3 and TRBJ2-7; D possibly corresponds to TRBD1 (6 bases). The CDR3 runs to 13 residues. CDR1 and CDR2 from the germline V gene are ENHRY and SYGVKD. Deletions cut 4 bases from V and 3 bases from J, with 10 bases between. CDR3 amino acids: CAISVGQIYEQYF. DNA of the CDR3: TGTGCCATCAGTGTTGGACAGATCTACGAGCAGTACTTC.

This clonotype was counted many times. The chain joins TRBV28 to TRBJ1-2; unclear D gene. The V end lost 6 bases, the J end lost 1 base, and 9 bases lay between the germline ends. The CDR3 contains 13 residues. Per germline, CDR1 MDHEN and CDR2 SYDVKM. As DNA, the CDR3 is TGTGCCAGCAGCCTCCCCATTAACTATGGCTACACCTTC. Protein: CASSLPINYGYTF.

The chain recombines TRBV4-3 with TRBJ2-3, with no clear D. Deletions cut 2 bases from V and 2 bases from J, with 11 bases between. Germline V gives CDR1 LGHNA, CDR2 YSLEER. This CDR3 has 15 residues. CDR3 loop: CASSQSPTTTDTQYF. CDR3 DNA sequence: TGCGCCAGCAGCCAAAGTCCCACGACCACAGATACGCAGTATTTT.

This clonotype was seen repeatedly, ten times or more. The genes are TRBV7-9 and TRBJ2-2; D remains ambiguous. Germline V gives CDR1 SEHNR, CDR2 FQNEAQ (reference sequence). This CDR3 contains 11 residues. CDR3 nucleotides: TGTAGGGTCGGAGATCCCGGGGAGCTGTTTTTT. Translated: CRVGDPGELFF. The full variable domain, completed using reference TRBV7-9 and TRBJ2-2, is DTGVSQNPRHKITKRGQNVTFRCDPISEHNRLYWYRQTLGQGPEFLTYFQNEAQLEKSRLLSDRFSAERPKGSFSTLEIQRTEQGDSAMYLCRVGDPGELFFGEGSRLTVL.

With respect to this clonotype: Since a much larger clone is just one base distant, this may be a read error. CDR3 coding DNA: TGTGCCAGCAGCTTAGATAGATACACAGATACGCAGTTTTTT. Amino acid sequence: CASSLDRYTDTQFF. This chain links TRBV7-2 with TRBJ2-3; D remains unclear. Germline values: CDR1 SGHTA, CDR2 FQGNSA. This CDR3 is built from 14 residues.

This clonotype was detected only a few times. V gene TRBV7-8 combines with J gene TRBJ2-4; D is unclear. This CDR3 spans 17 amino acids. CDR1 and CDR2 (germline): SGHVS, FQNEAQ. Deletions cut 5 bases from V and 2 bases from J, with 19 bases between. CDR3: CASSRYGREGTKNIQYF. The CDR3 coding sequence is TGTGCCAGCAGCCGATATGGTAGGGAAGGTACCAAAAACATTCAGTACTTC.

The V gene is TRBV7-2, the J gene TRBJ1-1; the D gene is possibly TRBD1 (6 bases). Trimming shortened V by 2 bases and J by 5 bases, and 9 bases separated the two germline ends. The length of the CDR3 is 13 residues. Per the germline V gene, CDR1 is SGHTA and CDR2 is FQGNSA. CDR3 in DNA: TGTGCCAGCAGCTTATCAGGGGTGACTGAAGCTTTCTTT. It encodes CASSLSGVTEAFF.

This clonotype was picked up many times. The CDR3 reads CASSLPYMAQYF. DNA for the CDR3: TGTGCCAGCAGCCTACCGTACATGGCGCAGTATTTT. The genes are TRBV14 and TRBJ2-3; D remains unclear. This CDR3 contains 12 residues. Trimming removed 4 bases at V and 10 bases at J, with 12 bases between. Germline V gene data show CDR1 as SGHDN and CDR2 as FVKESK. Complete variable domain (other parts from reference TRBV14 and TRBJ2-3): EAGVTQFPSHSVIEKGQTVTLRCDPISGHDNLYWYRRVMGKEIKFLLHFVKESKQDESGMPNNRFLAERTGGTYSTLKVQPAELEDSGVYFCASSLPYMAQYFGPGTRLTVL.

J is TRBJ2-7 and V is TRBV6-2 or TRBV6-3, with 9 positions matching TRBD2. V was clipped by 6 bases and J by 2 bases; unmatched bases: 2. The CDR3 has 13 residues. Looked up from germline, CDR1 is MNHEY and CDR2 is SVGEGT. CDR3 nucleotides: TGTGCCAGCAGGTCTAGCGGGGCCTACGAGCAGTACTTC. It is translated as CASRSSGAYEQYF.

This clonotype was counted only a few times. This chain joins TRBV24-1 and TRBJ2-1, with 7 bases fitting TRBD1. Germline lookup yields CDR1 KGHDR and CDR2 SFDVKD. The V and J ends lost 9 bases and 9 bases, in that order; junction bases with no gene match: 10. The CDR3 consists of 13 residues. The CDR3 nucleotides are TGTGCCACCGAGAACCCCAGGGGGAGTGAGCAGTTCTTC. This gives the protein CATENPRGSEQFF.

The chain recombines TRBV6-1 with TRBJ2-7, with 9 bases matching TRBD1. The CDR3 length is 14 residues. With V trimmed by 7 bases and J by 7 bases, 11 bases remained unmatched. Germline CDR1 MNHNS, CDR2 SASEGT. The CDR3 region is CASMGRTGVGEQYF. The CDR3 nucleotides read TGTGCCAGCATGGGGAGGACAGGGGTTGGGGAGCAGTACTTC.

In this sample, this clonotype turned up many times. This rearrangement joins TRBV3-1 to TRBJ2-7, with 7 nucleotides matching TRBD2. Looked up from germline, CDR1 is LGHDT and CDR2 is YNNKEL (reference sequence). This CDR3 spans 16 amino acids. Trimming took 0 bases from V and 2 from J; bases not matched to a gene: 7. The CDR3 DNA follows: TGTGCCAGCAGCCAAGATCTCGGACTAGGCACCTACGAGCAGTACTTC. Residues: CASSQDLGLGTYEQYF.

This clonotype has more than one count but fewer than ten. A read error may produce the germline difference seen at one junction end. The J gene is TRBJ2-1, the V gene TRBV20-1; D call uncertain. This CDR3 region has 12 residues. CDR1 and CDR2 (germline): DFQATT, SNEGSKA (reference sequence). DNA for the CDR3: TGCAGTGCTCGAGACGCGGTCCTAGAGCAGTTCTTC. Its translation: CSARDAVLEQFF.

The chain uses TRBV13 and TRBJ2-7; D could derive from TRBD1 or TRBD2 (5 bases each). From germline, CDR1 is PRHDT and CDR2 FYEKMQ (reference sequence). The CDR3 spans 16 residues. V dropped 5 bases and J dropped 0 bases, with 17 bases sitting between them. The CDR3 coding sequence is TGTGCCAGCAGCGGAAAACAGGCGGGTGACTCCTACGAGCAGTACTTC. It specifies CASSGKQAGDSYEQYF. Supplemented by reference TRBV13 and TRBJ2-7, the full variable domain reads AAGVIQSPRHLIKEKRETATLKCYPIPRHDTVYWYQQGPGQDPQFLISFYEKMQSDKGSIPDRFSAQQFSDYHSELNMSSLELGDSALYFCASSGKQAGDSYEQYFGPGTRLTVT.

This clonotype was seen a handful of times. The chain has TRBV5-6 and TRBJ2-3; D ambiguous. Germline assignment: CDR1 SGHDT and CDR2 YYEEEE. V was clipped by 2 bases and J by 4 bases, with 11 bases between them. The CDR3 length is 14 residues. The CDR3 nucleotides are TGTGCCAGCAGCTTAGGATTTAGTGCAGATACGCAGTATTTT. This translates into CASSLGFSADTQYF.

This clonotype came up many times. The chain couples TRBV20-1 to TRBJ1-4, with TRBD1 as a possible D gene (5 bases). Trimming stripped 0 bases from V and 8 bases from J, with 19 bases between. Looked up from germline, CDR1 is DFQATT and CDR2 is SNEGSKA (reference sequence). The length of the CDR3 is 16 residues. The CDR3 nucleotides read TGCAGTGCTAGAGATGGTGTGGGCCAGGGAGCCGAAAAACTGTTTTTT. Translated, it gives CSARDGVGQGAEKLFF.